This T cell receptor (beta chain) was sequenced in a study of blood T cell repertoires in COVID-19 (dated by TCRdb to the early 2020s). Turning to the overall study: Collaborator samples came from the United States, Italy and Spain and covered acute and convalescent phases of COVID-19. Subjects who had been exposed to COVID-19, were actively infected with it, or had recovered from it provided the deeply sampled blood TCRbeta repertoires that made up the dataset. The samples were drawn from the first 160 participants of the ongoing ImmuneRACE study and from 1,254 subjects provided by 6 global collaborators. Where available, HLA class I and class II types were obtained from metadata supplied by the sample provider rather than from assay-based typing. The prospective study material was composed of cDNA or gDNA derived from T cells, B-cell-depleted T cells, or PBMCs. The repertoires were released in a freely available public database intended as a resource for research on the immune response to SARS-CoV-2. The sample metadata nearly always contained a de-identified subject ID, COVID-19 status, age in years and sex. General conclusions and limits of the study: The quantity of clinical and demographic metadata differed by source and by participant and was supplied without curation.

For this clone: Its antigen remains undetermined. It has no much larger one-base neighbor in the sample; base qualities were not kept.

Taken from cysteine to phenylalanine, the CDR3 has 17 residues. Only the CDR3 portion is preserved as DNA: 51 bases, with reading frame beginning at the first base. In the prospective study, participants were roughly 18 to 95 years old, resided in fewer than 25 geographic areas of the United States, and were enrolled through a virtual design. In the prospective study, cohorts were assigned on the basis of participant-reported clinical history obtained from a screening survey and a study questionnaire. Mobile phlebotomists in the prospective study collected whole blood, serum and a nasopharyngeal or oropharyngeal swab from every participant. Additional blood draws and questionnaires over a roughly two-month period could optionally be provided by prospective study participants. Blood samples from the prospective study were shipped frozen or at room temperature prior to DNA extraction. The immunoSEQ Assay, a bias-controlled multiplex PCR, was used to amplify TCRbeta CDR3 regions from genomic DNA. The published analysis was carried out like this. The number of nucleated cells in each sample was estimated from the amplification of reference gene primers within the assay. Sequence reads were collapsed and filtered to measure the absolute abundance of every unique TCRbeta CDR3 rearrangement. For each sample, productive Simpson clonality was calculated as the square root of Simpson's diversity index over productive rearrangements. TCRdb obtained this table from immuneACCESS and retained in-frame rearrangements with V and J assigned. These tables miss some clones; where compared with another copy, unresolved V genes account for less than half of the shortfall, and the remainder is unexplained. V and J calls and clone size are those listed in that table; D and trimming were worked out from the DNA. The sample contains 180,000 or so clones, about 84% of them found a single time. The top ten hold around 5% of the sample.

This receptor was taken from a man aged 40-49 years with acute COVID-19. The chain is made from TRBV12-2 and TRBJ2-1; the D segment call TRBD1 is taken from the table without a DNA check. TRBV12-2 is a recognized pseudogene. Material for sequencing was PBMCs or T cells enriched from blood (not recorded which). The base sequence is TGTGCAAGTCGCTTACAGTTCCCTCCTCCAGGCTACAATGAGCAGTTCTTC. It translates as CASRLQFPPPGYNEQFF.